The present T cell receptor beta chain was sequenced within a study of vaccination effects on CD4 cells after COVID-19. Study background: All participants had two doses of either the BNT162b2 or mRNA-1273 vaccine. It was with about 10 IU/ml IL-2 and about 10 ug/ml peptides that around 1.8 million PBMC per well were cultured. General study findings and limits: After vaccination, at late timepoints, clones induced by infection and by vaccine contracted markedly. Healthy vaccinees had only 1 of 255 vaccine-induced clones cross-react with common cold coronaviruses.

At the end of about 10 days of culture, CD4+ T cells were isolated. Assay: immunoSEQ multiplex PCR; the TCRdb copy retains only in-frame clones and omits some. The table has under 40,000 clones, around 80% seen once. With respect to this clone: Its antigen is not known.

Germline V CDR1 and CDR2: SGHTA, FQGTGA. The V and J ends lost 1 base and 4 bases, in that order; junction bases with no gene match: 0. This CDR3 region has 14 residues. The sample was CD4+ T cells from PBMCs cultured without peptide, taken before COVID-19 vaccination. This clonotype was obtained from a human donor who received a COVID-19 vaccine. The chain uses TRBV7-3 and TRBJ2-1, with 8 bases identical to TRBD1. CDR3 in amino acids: CASSLNRGYNEQFF. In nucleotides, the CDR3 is TGTGCCAGCAGCTTAAACAGGGGGTACAATGAGCAGTTCTTC.